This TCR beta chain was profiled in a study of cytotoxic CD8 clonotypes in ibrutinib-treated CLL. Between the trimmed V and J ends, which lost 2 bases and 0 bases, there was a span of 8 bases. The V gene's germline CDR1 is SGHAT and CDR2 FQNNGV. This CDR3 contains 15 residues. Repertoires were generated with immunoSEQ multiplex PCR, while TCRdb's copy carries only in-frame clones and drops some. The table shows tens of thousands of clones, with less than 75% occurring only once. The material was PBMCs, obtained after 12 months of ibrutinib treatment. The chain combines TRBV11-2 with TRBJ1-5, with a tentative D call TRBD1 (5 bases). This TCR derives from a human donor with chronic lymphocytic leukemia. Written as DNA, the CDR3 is TGTGCCAGCAGCTTATCGGGGGGTAGCAATCAGCCCCAGCATTTT. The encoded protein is CASSLSGGSNQPQHF.